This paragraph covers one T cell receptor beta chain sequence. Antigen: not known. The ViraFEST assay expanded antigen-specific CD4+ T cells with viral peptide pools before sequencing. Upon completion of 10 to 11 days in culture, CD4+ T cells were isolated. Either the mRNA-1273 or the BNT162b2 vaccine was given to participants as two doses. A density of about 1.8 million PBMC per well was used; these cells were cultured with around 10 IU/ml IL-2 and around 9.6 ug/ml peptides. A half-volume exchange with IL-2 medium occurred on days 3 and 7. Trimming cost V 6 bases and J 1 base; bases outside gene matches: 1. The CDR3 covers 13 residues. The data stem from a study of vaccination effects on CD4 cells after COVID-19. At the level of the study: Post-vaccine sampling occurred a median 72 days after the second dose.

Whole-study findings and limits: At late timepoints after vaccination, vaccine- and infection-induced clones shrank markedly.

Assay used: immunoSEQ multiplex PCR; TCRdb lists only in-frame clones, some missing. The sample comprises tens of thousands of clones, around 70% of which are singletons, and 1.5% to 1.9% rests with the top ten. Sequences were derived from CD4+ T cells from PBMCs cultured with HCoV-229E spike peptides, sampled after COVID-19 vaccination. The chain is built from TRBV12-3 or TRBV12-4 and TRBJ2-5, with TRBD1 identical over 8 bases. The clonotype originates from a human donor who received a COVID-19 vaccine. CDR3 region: CASRGQGQETQYF. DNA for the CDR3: TGTGCCAGCAGAGGACAGGGCCAAGAGACCCAGTACTTC.